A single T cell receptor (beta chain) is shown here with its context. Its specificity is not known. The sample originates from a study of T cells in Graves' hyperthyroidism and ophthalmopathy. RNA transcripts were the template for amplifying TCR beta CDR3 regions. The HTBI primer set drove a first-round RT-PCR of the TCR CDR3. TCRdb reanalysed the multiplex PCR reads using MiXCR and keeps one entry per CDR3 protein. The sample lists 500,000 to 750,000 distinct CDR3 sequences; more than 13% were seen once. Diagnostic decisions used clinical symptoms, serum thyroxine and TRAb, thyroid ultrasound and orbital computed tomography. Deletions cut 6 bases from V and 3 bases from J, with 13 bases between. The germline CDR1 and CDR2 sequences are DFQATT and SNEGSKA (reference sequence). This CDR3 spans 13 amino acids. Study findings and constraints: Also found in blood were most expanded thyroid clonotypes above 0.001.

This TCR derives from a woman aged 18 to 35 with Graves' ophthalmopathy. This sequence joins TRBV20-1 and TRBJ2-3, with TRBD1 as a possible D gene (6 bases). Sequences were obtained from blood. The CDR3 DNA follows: TGCAGTGCAAGTGCCAGGGGAACAGATACGCAGTATTTT. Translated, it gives CSASARGTDTQYF.